The 12 T cell receptor beta chains below all came from one sample that was sequenced in a study of shared clonotypes between healthy human individuals. Profiling relied on immunoSEQ multiplex PCR, and the TCRdb table lists in-frame clones only, not all of them. This sample carries roughly 2,000,000 clones, roughly 93% of them seen once, and the ten largest clones take over 1.5%. CD45RO negativity and positive selection for CCR7 defined naive CD8 cells, a population that excluded terminally differentiated effector memory CD45RA+ cells. The sample was naive CD8+ T cells from PBMCs. The receptor set was obtained from a young man in good health. Some clones in this sample may be carry-over from other donors' samples.

The chain is built from TRBV7-6 and TRBJ2-2, with 15 nucleotides matching TRBD2. With V trimmed by 5 bases and J by 8 bases, 12 bases remained unmatched. The CDR3 has 18 residues. Germline CDR1 reads SGHVS; CDR2 reads FNYEAQ. CDR3 sequence: CASSLGLAGGITQGELFF. The CDR3 coding sequence is TGTGCCAGCAGCCTCGGACTAGCGGGAGGGATTACCCAGGGGGAGCTGTTTTTT.

The chain joins TRBV4-1 to TRBJ2-1; no clear D gene. Germline CDR1 MGHRA, CDR2 YSYEKL. Trimming stripped 4 bases from V and 0 bases from J, with 10 bases between. The CDR3 consists of 15 residues. The CDR3 reads CASSPSGGSYNEQFF. The CDR3 DNA reads as TGCGCCAGCAGCCCCTCCGGTGGCTCCTACAATGAGCAGTTCTTC.

The chain combines TRBV19 with TRBJ1-1, with TRBD1 matching over 7 bases. With V trimmed by 10 bases and J by 7 bases, 9 bases remained unmatched. The CDR3 is made up of 12 amino acids. Per the germline V gene, CDR1 is LNHDA and CDR2 is SQIVND (reference sequence). CDR3 sequence (DNA): TGTGCCACCACGAGACAGGGAGGTGAAGCTTTCTTT. As protein: CATTRQGGEAFF. Complete variable domain (other parts from reference TRBV19 and TRBJ1-1): DGGITQSPKYLFRKEGQNVTLSCEQNLNHDAMYWYRQDPGQGLRLIYYSQIVNDFQKGDIAEGYSVSREKKESFPLTVTSAQKNPTAFYLCATTRQGGEAFFGQGTRLTVV.

This rearrangement joins TRBV5-8 to TRBJ1-5, with a weak D call TRBD1 (5 bases). CDR3 length: 15 residues. The V gene lost 0 bases and the J gene lost 6 bases, with 13 bases spanning the gap. Germline V gene lookup returns CDR1 SGHTS and CDR2 YDEGEE. DNA for the CDR3: TGTGCCAGCAGCTTGGGGTCAGGGCCCCTTCAGCCCCAGCATTTT. As protein: CASSLGSGPLQPQHF.

This clone was picked up one time. V is TRBV15 and J is TRBJ2-5; no definite D call. CDR3 length: 13 residues. With 0 bases removed from V and 3 bases from J, the gap between germline ends came to 5 bases. Germline V gene sequence: CDR1 LNHNV, CDR2 YYDKDF (reference sequence). CDR3 loop: CATSRDKKETQYF. In DNA form, the CDR3 reads TGTGCCACCAGCAGAGATAAGAAAGAGACCCAGTACTTC. Filled out from reference TRBV15 and TRBJ2-5, the complete variable domain reads DAMVIQNPRYQVTQFGKPVTLSCSQTLNHNVMYWYQQKSSQAPKLLFHYYDKDFNNEADTPDNFQSRRPNTSFCFLDIRSPGLGDTAMYLCATSRDKKETQYFGPGTRLLVL.

The chain joins TRBV7-6 to TRBJ2-7; 10 bases are a match to TRBD2. This CDR3 is 14 amino acids long. The V and J ends lost 5 bases and 3 bases, in that order; junction bases with no gene match: 4. Germline V gene lookup returns CDR1 SGHVS and CDR2 FNYEAQ. The CDR3: CASSPLAGVYEQYF. In DNA form, the CDR3 reads TGTGCCAGCAGCCCGCTAGCGGGAGTCTACGAGCAGTACTTC.

The rearrangement links TRBV5-5 to TRBJ2-3, with D unclear. CDR3 size: 15 residues. V was cut by 0 bases and J by 2 bases, with 10 bases left in between. In germline, CDR1 is SGHKS, CDR2 YYEKEE (reference sequence). This chain's CDR3 is CASSLGQEFTDTQYF. The DNA of the CDR3 is TGTGCCAGCAGCTTGGGGCAGGAGTTCACAGATACGCAGTATTTT.

This clone came up once. The chain uses TRBV13 and TRBJ1-2; 8 bases are a match to TRBD1. Germline assignment: CDR1 PRHDT and CDR2 FYEKMQ (reference sequence). J lost 4 bases, V lost 0 bases, and 7 bases had no gene match. This CDR3 is 16 amino acids long. Written as DNA, the CDR3 is TGTGCCAGCAGCTTAGGGTCCAGGGGGCCCTTCTATGGCTACACCTTC. Translated, it gives CASSLGSRGPFYGYTF.

The V call is TRBV7-8, the J call TRBJ1-1, with D hard to call. The germline gives CDR1 SGHVS, CDR2 FQNEAQ. There are 12 residues in the CDR3. V was pared by 1 base and J by 8 bases, with 8 bases between. As DNA, the CDR3 is TGTGCCAGCAGCTTAGTTCGGGGAGAAGCTTTCTTT. Translation: CASSLVRGEAFF.

CDR3 loop: CASSYSTPTAYEQYF. The DNA for the CDR3 is TGTGCCAGCAGTTACTCGACCCCAACCGCCTACGAGCAGTACTTC. The chain uses TRBV6-5 and TRBJ2-7; D remains unclear. Germline CDR1 reads MNHEY; CDR2 reads SVGAGI. Trimming removed 0 bases from V and 2 bases from J, with 11 bases in between. The CDR3 spans 15 residues.

The chain links TRBV10-3 to TRBJ1-3; a weak D match, TRBD1 (6 bases). Trimming cost V 10 bases and J 2 bases, with 18 bases left between them. Germline loops: CDR1 ENHRY, CDR2 SYGVKD. This CDR3 region has 15 residues. The CDR3 spells CATSASTGPGNTIYF. The CDR3 DNA reads TGTGCCACGTCCGCCTCTACAGGGCCTGGAAACACCATATATTTT.

V and J are TRBV7-3 and TRBJ2-1; tentative D call: TRBD2 (6 bases). The CDR3 sequence is 16 residues long. Trimming left V 4 bases short and J 2 bases short, with 15 bases between. Germline V CDR1 and CDR2: SGHTA, FQGTGA. CDR3 residues: CASSYYSGPPYNEQFF. CDR3 coding DNA: TGTGCCAGCAGCTACTATAGCGGCCCGCCCTACAATGAGCAGTTCTTC.